A single sample gave rise to the 15 T cell receptor beta chains below, sequenced in a study of blood T cell repertoires in COVID-19. Method: immunoSEQ multiplex PCR; TCRdb's copy keeps in-frame clones and lacks some. The sample consists of 650,000 to 800,000 clones, about nine tenths of them appearing once. Sequenced: peripheral blood. These receptors were collected from a woman aged 18-29 years with acute or convalescent COVID-19.

As to this clone: One junction end disagrees with the germline gene, perhaps due to a read error. The rearrangement uses TRBV7-2 and TRBJ1-3; a weak D match, TRBD1 (5 bases). The CDR3 covers 16 residues. The germline gives CDR1 SGHTA, CDR2 FQGNSA. CDR3 sequence (DNA): TGTGCCGGCAGCTTAGATGTGTGGGGCCGACGAAACACCATATATTTT. It encodes CAGSLDVWGRRNTIYF.

This chain connects TRBV18 to TRBJ1-2, with D perhaps matching TRBD1 (6 bases). The CDR3 is made up of 13 amino acids. Germline CDR1 KGHSH, CDR2 LQKENI. Trimming removed 4 bases from V and 6 bases from J, with 12 bases in between. The CDR3 loop is CASSLEGVNGYTF. The DNA of the CDR3 is TGTGCCAGCTCACTAGAGGGGGTGAATGGCTACACCTTC.

This rearrangement joins TRBV6-5 to TRBJ2-7; weak D call: TRBD1 (6 bases). CDR1 is MNHEY and CDR2 is SVGAGI in the germline V gene. V gave up 11 bases and J gave up 3 bases, with 23 bases separating them. CDR3 size: 15 residues. The CDR3 is CAGGVNPDSYYEQYF. The CDR3 DNA is TGTGCCGGTGGGGTAAACCCGGACAGTTACTACGAGCAGTACTTC.

The chain carries TRBV19 and TRBJ1-5; 7 bases are shared with TRBD1. J was trimmed by 6 bases and V by 5 bases; bases with no gene match: 4. The CDR3 length is 13 residues. Per germline, CDR1 LNHDA and CDR2 SQIVND (reference sequence). CDR3 amino acids: CASSDRERQPQHF. The CDR3 coding sequence is TGTGCCAGTAGTGACAGGGAGCGTCAGCCCCAGCATTTT. Drawing the rest from reference TRBV19 and TRBJ1-5, the complete variable domain is DGGITQSPKYLFRKEGQNVTLSCEQNLNHDAMYWYRQDPGQGLRLIYYSQIVNDFQKGDIAEGYSVSREKKESFPLTVTSAQKNPTAFYLCASSDRERQPQHFGDGTRLSIL.

The chain combines TRBV19 with TRBJ1-1; TRBD1 agrees at 9 bases. The germline CDR1 and CDR2 sequences are LNHDA and SQIVND (reference sequence). V was pared by 6 bases and J by 5 bases, with 10 bases of the junction left unmatched. CDR3 size: 15 residues. The CDR3 region is CASRSPDRGTTEAFF. For the CDR3, the DNA is TGTGCCAGTAGGTCGCCGGACAGGGGTACTACTGAAGCTTTCTTT.

The rearrangement joins TRBV4-1 to TRBJ1-3; unclear D gene. The CDR3 runs to 16 residues. Germline CDR1 reads MGHRA; CDR2 reads YSYEKL. Trimming left V 4 bases short and J 2 bases short, with 15 bases between. The CDR3 sequence is CASSLVYSPPGNTIYF. The CDR3 nucleotides are TGCGCCAGCAGCCTGGTTTACAGTCCTCCTGGAAACACCATATATTTT.

The J gene is TRBJ1-2, the V gene TRBV29-1; possibly TRBD1 for D (6 bases). Trimming took off 2 bases at V and 0 bases at J, with 10 bases between the two ends. CDR1 SQVTM and CDR2 ANQGSEA come from the germline V gene. This CDR3 region has 14 residues. In DNA, the CDR3 is TGCAGCGTTGAATCTCGGACAGCTAACTATGGCTACACCTTC. Translation: CSVESRTANYGYTF.

The gene calls are TRBV4-1 and TRBJ1-3; D is unclear. This CDR3 contains 16 residues. Germline CDR1 and CDR2: MGHRA and YSYEKL. The ends were cut back, 0 bases at V and 0 bases at J, with 9 bases in the middle. CDR3 loop: CASSQDQTNSGNTIYF. The CDR3 nucleotides read TGCGCCAGCAGCCAAGATCAAACAAACTCTGGAAACACCATATATTTT.

J is TRBJ1-5 and V is TRBV2; 7 nucleotides align to TRBD1. Germline V CDR1 and CDR2: SNHLY, FYNNEI. With 3 bases clipped from V and 0 bases from J, the junction kept 8 bases outside the gene matches. This CDR3 region has 17 residues. The CDR3 DNA sequence: TGTGCCAGCAGTGATCCCCCGACAGGGTATAGCAATCAGCCCCAGCATTTT. It translates to CASSDPPTGYSNQPQHF.

The chain recombines TRBV20-1 with TRBJ2-7, with 8 bases that match TRBD2. V lost 5 bases to trimming and J lost 3 bases; unmatched junction nucleotides: 0. Germline CDR1 DFQATT, CDR2 SNEGSKA (reference sequence). The CDR3 totals 11 residues. In nucleotides, the CDR3 is TGCAGTGCTCTAGCGGGCTACGAGCAGTACTTC. It codes for CSALAGYEQYF.

The chain has TRBV19 and TRBJ2-1; TRBD2 aligns across 15 bases. The CDR3 loop spans 18 amino acids. CDR1 LNHDA and CDR2 SQIVND come from the germline V gene (reference sequence). Germline trimming cut 10 bases from V and 0 bases from J; bases unmatched to any gene: 10. DNA for the CDR3: TGTGCCACTAGCGCCGGGACTAGCGGGGGGAGCTCCTACAATGAGCAGTTCTTC. This sequence encodes CATSAGTSGGSSYNEQFF.

This chain joins TRBV5-1 and TRBJ2-5; the D gene is possibly TRBD1 (5 bases). CDR3 length: 15 amino acids. The ends were cut back, 4 bases at V and 1 base at J, with 14 bases in the middle. Germline-derived CDR1 and CDR2 are SGHRS and YFSETQ. This CDR3 is CASSQGHSIQETQYF. CDR3 nucleotides: TGCGCCAGCAGCCAAGGACACAGCATCCAAGAGACCCAGTACTTC.

The chain couples TRBV9 to TRBJ1-6; 7 bases match TRBD1. The CDR3 sequence is 15 residues long. J lost 7 bases, V lost 2 bases, and 6 bases had no gene match. Germline CDR1 SGDLS, CDR2 YYNGEE. CDR3 amino acids: CASSVRDSQNSPLHF. CDR3 in DNA: TGTGCCAGCAGCGTGCGGGACAGCCAGAATTCACCCCTCCACTTT.

The gene calls are TRBV14 and TRBJ2-5; weak D call: TRBD2 (5 bases). V lost 0 bases to trimming and J lost 5 bases, with 16 bases between them. Germline CDR1 SGHDN, CDR2 FVKESK. The CDR3 covers 16 residues. CDR3 DNA: TGTGCCAGCAGCCAAGAGACGCTAGCTTCTCGCGAGACCCAGTACTTC. Its translation: CASSQETLASRETQYF.

CDR3 DNA: TGTGCCAGCAGCTTACTTACCGGGACAGCTTCCGCCGGGGGCTACACCTTC. Protein sequence: CASSLLTGTASAGGYTF. The rearrangement links TRBV7-9 to TRBJ1-2; 7 bases line up with TRBD1. CDR1 SEHNR and CDR2 FQNEAQ come from the germline V gene (reference sequence). This CDR3 has 17 amino acids. Trimming cost V 2 bases and J 8 bases; bases outside gene matches: 17.